A selection of T cell receptor beta chains follows, all from one sample in a study of T cell responses to AZD1222 COVID-19 vaccine. The repertoire was sequenced with immunoSEQ multiplex PCR; TCRdb's copy has only in-frame clones and lacks some. The table has some 110,000 clones, 80% to 90% seen once. This specimen was peripheral blood, taken 28 days after the second AZD1222 dose. Source of these receptors: an adult who received the AZD1222 COVID-19 vaccine. Both conserved end residues are part of each CDR3. A D gene is named only where the DNA matches it firmly. The size field is filled for only some rows; it gives once, few, many or a size class.

>TRBJ1-3|-|-|14|TRBV5-1
CASSLSNSGNTIYF
TGCGCCAGCAGCTTGTCCAACTCTGGAAACACCATATATTTT
>TRBJ2-3|-|TRBD2|16|TRBV5-4
CASSDRGAGPPDTQYF
TGTGCCAGCAGCGACCGAGGAGCGGGGCCTCCAGATACGCAGTATTTT
>TRBJ2-7|-|TRBD2|15|TRBV3-1/TRBV3-2
CASSPPGGTSYEQYF
TGTGCCAGCAGCCCGCCGGGGGGTACCTCCTACGAGCAGTACTTC
>TRBJ2-3|-|-|15|TRBV30
CAWSNTGGSTDTQYF
TGTGCCTGGAGCAATACTGGGGGGAGCACAGATACGCAGTATTTT
>TRBJ1-2|-|-|11|TRBV20-1
CSATGLGGDTF
TGCAGTGCCACTGGGTTAGGAGGAGACACCTTC
>TRBJ2-3|-|-|11|TRBV29-1
CSVLQRDTQYF
TGCAGCGTGCTACAGAGGGATACGCAGTATTTT
>TRBJ2-7|-|TRBD1|13|TRBV12-3/TRBV12-4
CASTSTGAYEQYF
TGTGCCAGCACTTCGACAGGGGCGTACGAGCAGTACTTC
>TRBJ1-1|few|-|13|TRBV9
CASSRALNTEAFF
TGTGCCAGCAGCAGGGCTCTTAACACTGAAGCTTTCTTT
>TRBJ1-1|-|-|15|TRBV5-1
CASSLVGAMNTEAFF
TGCGCCAGCAGCTTGGTTGGGGCGATGAACACTGAAGCTTTCTTT
>TRBJ2-3|-|TRBD1|13|TRBV10-2
CASTQGASDTQYF
TGCGCCAGCACGCAGGGGGCATCAGATACGCAGTATTTT
>TRBJ2-5|-|TRBD2|16|TRBV18
CASSPQIAGPQETQYF
TGTGCCAGCTCACCACAAATAGCGGGACCGCAAGAGACCCAGTACTTC
>TRBJ2-3|-|-|13|TRBV11-1
CASSLARDVAQYF
TGTGCCAGCAGCTTAGCAAGAGACGTTGCGCAGTATTTT
>TRBJ1-1|-|-|15|TRBV5-6
CASSLTSIVAPEAFF
TGTGCCAGCAGCTTGACATCTATAGTAGCTCCTGAAGCTTTCTTT
>TRBJ2-5|-|-|13|TRBV4-1
CASSPPQQETQYF
TGCGCCAGCAGCCCCCCACAGCAAGAGACCCAGTACTTC
>TRBJ1-2|-|-|13|TRBV6-5
CASRAPGVYGYTF
TGTGCCAGCAGGGCCCCAGGGGTCTATGGCTACACCTTC
>TRBJ2-3|-|TRBD2|17|TRBV28
CASSSSYRLADTDTQYF
TGTGCCAGCAGTTCCTCCTATCGACTAGCGGACACAGATACGCAGTATTTT
>TRBJ1-1|-|TRBD1|13|TRBV9
CASSVGTGGLAFF
TGTGCCAGCAGCGTCGGGACAGGGGGTTTAGCTTTCTTT
>TRBJ1-4|-|TRBD1|16|TRBV5-6
CASSFSQTGGDEKLFF
TGTGCCAGCAGCTTTTCCCAGACAGGGGGCGATGAAAAACTGTTTTTT
>TRBJ2-7|-|TRBD1|15|TRBV10-2
CASSGGTGGTYEQYF
TGCGCCAGCAGTGGTGGGACAGGGGGCACCTACGAGCAGTACTTC
>TRBJ2-7|-|-|16|TRBV10-2
CASRRGTTTPYEEQYF
TGCGCCAGCAGAAGGGGGACAACCACCCCCTACGAAGAGCAGTACTTC
>TRBJ1-1|-|-|13|TRBV4-1
CASSQGFGLEAFF
TGCGCCAGCAGCCAAGGTTTCGGCCTTGAAGCTTTCTTT
>TRBJ2-5|-|-|14|TRBV7-2
CASSVSWARETQYF
TGTGCCAGCAGCGTCTCGTGGGCGCGGGAGACCCAGTACTTC
>TRBJ2-2|-|-|17|TRBV28
CASSPLTSTINTGELFF
TGTGCCAGCAGTCCCCTTACCTCGACAATTAACACCGGGGAGCTGTTTTTT
>TRBJ2-1|-|-|14|TRBV7-2
CASSLEFGVDEQFF
TGTGCCAGCAGCTTAGAGTTCGGCGTGGATGAGCAGTTCTTC
>TRBJ2-5|-|-|14|TRBV3-1/TRBV3-2
CASSPGQNQETQYF
TGTGCCAGCAGCCCAGGACAGAACCAAGAGACCCAGTACTTC
>TRBJ1-4|-|-|13|TRBV5-1
CASSLALGEKLFF
TGCGCCAGCAGCTTGGCCTTGGGTGAAAAACTGTTTTTT
>TRBJ1-2|-|-|12|TRBV9
CASSVDYGGYTF
TGTGCCAGCAGCGTAGATTATGGGGGCTACACCTTC
>TRBJ1-1|-|-|17|TRBV7-2
CASSLGRRYEGNTEAFF
TGTGCCAGCAGCTTAGGTCGCCGTTACGAAGGGAACACTGAAGCTTTCTTT
>TRBJ2-5|-|TRBD2|19|TRBV5-1
CASSNPGTSGGPIQETQYF
TGCGCCAGCAGCAATCCCGGGACTAGCGGGGGACCCATTCAAGAGACCCAGTACTTC
>TRBJ2-7|once|-|15|TRBV7-3
CASSLQLGGNYEQYF
TGTGCCAGCAGCCTCCAATTAGGGGGTAACTACGAGCAGTACTTC
>TRBJ2-7|-|TRBD2|13|TRBV29-1
CSGRTSGAYEQYF
TGCAGCGGTAGGACTAGCGGGGCCTACGAGCAGTACTTC
>TRBJ2-7|-|-|13|TRBV3-1/TRBV3-2
CASSQLALYEQYF
TGTGCCAGCAGCCAACTAGCTCTCTACGAGCAGTACTTC